This T cell receptor (beta chain) was sequenced during a study of T cells in Graves' hyperthyroidism and ophthalmopathy. General observations from the study: Among clonotypes expanded in thyroid above 0.001, most were also found in blood.

Uncontrolled infection, other autoimmune disease, pregnancy or lactation disqualified patients from enrolment. A few counts support this clonotype. Its cognate antigen is unknown. There were TCR beta CDR3 regions amplified from RNA transcripts. With the HTBI primer set, the TCR CDR3 went through a first round of RT-PCR. One entry per CDR3 protein, called by TCRdb with MiXCR from the multiplex PCR reads. This sample has hundreds of thousands of distinct CDR3 sequences; around 22% occur once, and the top ten carry about 10%. Trimming left V 1 base short and J 9 bases short, with 15 bases between. Germline-derived CDR1 and CDR2 are LNHNV and YYDKDF (reference sequence). This CDR3 spans 14 amino acids.

The chain is built from TRBV15 and TRBJ2-5, with D unclear. The sequenced sample consisted of blood. The sequence came from a young woman with Graves' ophthalmopathy. The CDR3, as DNA: TGTGCCACCAGCAGAGGTGTTGGCGGTCGACCCCAGTACTTC. Residues: CATSRGVGGRPQYF.